The present T cell receptor (beta chain) was sequenced within a study of OX40 agonist ivuxolimab in advanced cancers. The germline CDR1 and CDR2 sequences are MDHEN and SYDVKM. Trimming removed 2 bases from V and 3 bases from J; junction bases left unmatched: 4. This CDR3 has 15 amino acids. TCRdb's copy holds only in-frame clones and misses some; the assay was immunoSEQ multiplex PCR. This table holds approximately 120,000 clones, under 95% found once. This clonotype originated in an adult with an advanced solid tumor such as melanoma, head and neck, liver or kidney cancer. Sequenced here: CD4+ or CD8+ T cells sorted from blood, sampled in a trial of the OX40 agonist ivuxolimab. This chain links TRBV28 with TRBJ2-1, with 7 bases matching TRBD2. DNA for the CDR3: TGTGCCAGCAGTTTACCGGCTAGCGGCTACAATGAGCAGTTCTTC. Translated: CASSLPASGYNEQFF.